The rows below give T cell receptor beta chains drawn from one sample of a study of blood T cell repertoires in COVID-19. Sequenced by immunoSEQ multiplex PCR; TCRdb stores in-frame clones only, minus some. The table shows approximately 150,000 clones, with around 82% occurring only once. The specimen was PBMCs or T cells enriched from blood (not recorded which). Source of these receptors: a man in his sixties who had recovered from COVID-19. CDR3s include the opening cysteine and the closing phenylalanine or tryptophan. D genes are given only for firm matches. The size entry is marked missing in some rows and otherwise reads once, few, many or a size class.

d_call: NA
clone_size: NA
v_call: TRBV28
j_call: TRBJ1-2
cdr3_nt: TGTGCCACGGTCCGTACAGGCAACTATGGCTACACCTTC
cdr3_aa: CATVRTGNYGYTF

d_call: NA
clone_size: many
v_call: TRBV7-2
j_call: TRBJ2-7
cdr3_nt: TGTGCCAGCAGCTGGACTTCCCGAGCCTACGAGCAGTACTTC
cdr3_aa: CASSWTSRAYEQYF

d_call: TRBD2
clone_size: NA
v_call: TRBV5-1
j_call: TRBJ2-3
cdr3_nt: TGCGCCAGCAGCTTGCTGACTAGCGGGACAACAGATACGCAGTATTTT
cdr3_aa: CASSLLTSGTTDTQYF

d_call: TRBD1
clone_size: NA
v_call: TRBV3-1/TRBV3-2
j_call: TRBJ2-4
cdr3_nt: TGTGCCAGCAGCCAAGGGACAGGGGTAAACATTCAGTACTTC
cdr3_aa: CASSQGTGVNIQYF

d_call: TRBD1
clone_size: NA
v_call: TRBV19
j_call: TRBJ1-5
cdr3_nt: TGTGCCAGTAAACTAGGGATCGGGACAGGGGCGATGGGCAATCAGCCCCAGCATTTT
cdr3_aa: CASKLGIGTGAMGNQPQHF

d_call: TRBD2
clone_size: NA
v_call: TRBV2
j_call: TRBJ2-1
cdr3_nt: TGTGCCAGCAGTGAAGTTTTAGCGGGAGTCGACAATGAGCAGTTCTTC
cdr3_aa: CASSEVLAGVDNEQFF

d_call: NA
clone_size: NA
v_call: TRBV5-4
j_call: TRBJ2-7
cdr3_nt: TGTGCCAGCAGCTCTATTGGTAACTCCTACGAGCAGTACTTC
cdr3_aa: CASSSIGNSYEQYF

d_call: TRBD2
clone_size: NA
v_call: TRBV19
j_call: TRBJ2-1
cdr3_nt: TGTGCCAGTAGTAATCAAGCGGGAGGGCCCCATGAGCAGTTCTTC
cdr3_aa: CASSNQAGGPHEQFF

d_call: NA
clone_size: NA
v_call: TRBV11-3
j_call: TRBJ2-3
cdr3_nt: TGTGCCAGCAGCGTTGGACAAGGCACAGATACGCAGTATTTT
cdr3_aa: CASSVGQGTDTQYF

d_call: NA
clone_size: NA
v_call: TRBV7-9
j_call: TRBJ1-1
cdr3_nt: TGTGCCAGCAGCTTACTGGCAGGGGCGGCCACTGAAGCTTTCTTT
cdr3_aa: CASSLLAGAATEAFF

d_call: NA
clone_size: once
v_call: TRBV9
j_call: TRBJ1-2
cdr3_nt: TGTGCCAGCAGTCAGACAGACGACAGTCCTTATGGCTACACCTTC
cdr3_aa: CASSQTDDSPYGYTF

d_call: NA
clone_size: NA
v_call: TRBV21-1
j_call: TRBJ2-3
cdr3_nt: TGTGCCAGCAGCAAAGTAGTGCTAGCGGGAAACACAGATACGCAGTATTTT
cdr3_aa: CASSKVVLAGNTDTQYF

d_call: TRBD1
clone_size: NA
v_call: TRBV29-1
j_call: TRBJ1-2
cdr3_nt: TGCAGCGTTGACCTCAGGGGGGAAGGGAGAGGCTACACCTTC
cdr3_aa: CSVDLRGEGRGYTF

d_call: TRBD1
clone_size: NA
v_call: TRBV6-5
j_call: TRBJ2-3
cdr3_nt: TGTGCCAGCAGCGGGAGACAGGGGAGCACAGATACGCAGTATTTT
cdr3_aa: CASSGRQGSTDTQYF

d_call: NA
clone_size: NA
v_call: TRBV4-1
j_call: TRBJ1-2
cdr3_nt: TGCGCCAGCAGCCCAGGGAACTATGGCTACACCTTC
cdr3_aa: CASSPGNYGYTF

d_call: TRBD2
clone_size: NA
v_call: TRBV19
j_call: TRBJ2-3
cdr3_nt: TGTGCCAGTAGTATGACGCAGGGGATATGGCTAGCGGGTCCTGAACACACAGATACGCAGTATTTT
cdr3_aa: CASSMTQGIWLAGPEHTDTQYF

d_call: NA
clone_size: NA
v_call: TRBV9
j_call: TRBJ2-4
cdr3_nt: TGTGCCAGCAGCTCCGCCGGGACTCCTAACATTCAGTACTTC
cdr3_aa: CASSSAGTPNIQYF

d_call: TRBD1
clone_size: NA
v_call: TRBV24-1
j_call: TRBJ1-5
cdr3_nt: TGTGCCACCACACATAAACGGCAGGGGGTTTATAGCAATCAGCCCCAGCATTTT
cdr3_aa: CATTHKRQGVYSNQPQHF

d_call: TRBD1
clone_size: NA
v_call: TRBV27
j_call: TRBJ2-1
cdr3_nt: TGTGCCAGCAGAACGCCGACAGGGTTCGAGGAGCAGTTCTTC
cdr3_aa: CASRTPTGFEEQFF

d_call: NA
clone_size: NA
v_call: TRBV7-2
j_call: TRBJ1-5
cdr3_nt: TGTGCCAGCAGCTTAGCCCCCAGGGGCCCATATATTGGCAATCAGCCCCAGCATTTT
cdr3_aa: CASSLAPRGPYIGNQPQHF

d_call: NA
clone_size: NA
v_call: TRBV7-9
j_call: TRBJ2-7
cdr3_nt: TGTGCCAGCAGCTTGGATCATACAGGGGGGGGATTTTACGAGCAGTACTTC
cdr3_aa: CASSLDHTGGGFYEQYF

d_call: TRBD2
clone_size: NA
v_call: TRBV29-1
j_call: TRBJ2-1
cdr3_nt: TGCAGCGTCCCTAGCGGGATAGTGGATGAGCAGTTCTTC
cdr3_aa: CSVPSGIVDEQFF

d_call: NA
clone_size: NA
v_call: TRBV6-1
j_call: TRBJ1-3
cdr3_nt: TGTGCCAGCAGTGATGGAGGGCGGCACACCATATATTTT
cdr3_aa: CASSDGGRHTIYF

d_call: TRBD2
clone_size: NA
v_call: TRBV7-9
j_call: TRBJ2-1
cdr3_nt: TGTGCGCTAGCGGGACTAGGATCCCCCGTAGATGAGCAGTTCTTC
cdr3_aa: CALAGLGSPVDEQFF

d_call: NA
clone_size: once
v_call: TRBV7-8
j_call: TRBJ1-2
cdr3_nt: TGTGCCAGCAGTCGCAGTCGTTTTCGCTATGGCTACACCTTC
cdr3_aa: CASSRSRFRYGYTF

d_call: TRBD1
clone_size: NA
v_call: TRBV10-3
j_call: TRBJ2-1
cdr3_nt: TGTGCCATCAGTGAGTCTCCCGGAGGGACAGGGAACAATGAGCAGTTCTTC
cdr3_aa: CAISESPGGTGNNEQFF

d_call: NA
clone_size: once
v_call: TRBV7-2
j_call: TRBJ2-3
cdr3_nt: TGTGCCAGCAGCTTACAAATCCCAACAGATACGCAGTATTTT
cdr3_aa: CASSLQIPTDTQYF

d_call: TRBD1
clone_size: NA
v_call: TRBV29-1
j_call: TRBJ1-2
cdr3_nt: TGCAGCGTCCGGAGGGGACAGGGGGCTTCTAACTATGGCTACACCTTC
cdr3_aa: CSVRRGQGASNYGYTF

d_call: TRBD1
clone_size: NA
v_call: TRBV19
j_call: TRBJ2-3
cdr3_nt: TGTGCCAGCGGACAGGGCGAGTATACGCAGTATTTT
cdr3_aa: CASGQGEYTQYF

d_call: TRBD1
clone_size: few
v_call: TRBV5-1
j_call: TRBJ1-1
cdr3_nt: TGCGCCAGCAGCTTGAGTGGGACAGGGAACACTGAAGCTTTCTTT
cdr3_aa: CASSLSGTGNTEAFF

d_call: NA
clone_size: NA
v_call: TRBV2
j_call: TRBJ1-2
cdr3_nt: TGTGCCAGCAGTGATGGGGCAGTACCGAACTATGGCTACACCTTC
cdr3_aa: CASSDGAVPNYGYTF

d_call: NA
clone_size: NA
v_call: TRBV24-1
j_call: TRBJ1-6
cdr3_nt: TGTGCCACCAGCGGAGGGTTCAATTCACCCCTCCACTTT
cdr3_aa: CATSGGFNSPLHF

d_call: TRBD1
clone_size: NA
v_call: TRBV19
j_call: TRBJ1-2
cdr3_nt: TGTGCCAGTAGTAGCGGGACAGGTGACTATGGCTACACCTTC
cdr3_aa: CASSSGTGDYGYTF

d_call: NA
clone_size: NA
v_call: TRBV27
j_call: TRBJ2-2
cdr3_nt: TGTGCCAGCAGTTTCGGGCTAGCCGGGACGAACACCGGGGAGCTGTTTTTT
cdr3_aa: CASSFGLAGTNTGELFF

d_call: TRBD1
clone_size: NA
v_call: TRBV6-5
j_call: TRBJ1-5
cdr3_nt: TGTGCCAGCAGGGGACAGGGTGGAAGGCAGCCCCAGCATTTT
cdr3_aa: CASRGQGGRQPQHF

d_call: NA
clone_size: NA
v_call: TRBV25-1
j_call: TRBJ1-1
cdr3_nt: TGTGCCAGCAGTATCCAGGGGAACACTGAAGCTTTCTTT
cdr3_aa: CASSIQGNTEAFF

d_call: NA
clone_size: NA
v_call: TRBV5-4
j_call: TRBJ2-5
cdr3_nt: TGTGCCAGCAGCACCAAACAGGGAGAAGAGACCCAGTACTTC
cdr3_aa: CASSTKQGEETQYF

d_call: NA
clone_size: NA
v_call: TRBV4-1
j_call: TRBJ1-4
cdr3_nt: TGCGCCAGCAGCCCGGGAGTCCAGGCAACTAATGAAAAACTGTTTTTT
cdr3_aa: CASSPGVQATNEKLFF

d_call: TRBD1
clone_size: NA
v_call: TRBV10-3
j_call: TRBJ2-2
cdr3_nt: TGTGCCATCAGCCGCTGGGACAGGAGAATAGCGAACACCGGGGAGCTGTTTTTT
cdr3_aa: CAISRWDRRIANTGELFF

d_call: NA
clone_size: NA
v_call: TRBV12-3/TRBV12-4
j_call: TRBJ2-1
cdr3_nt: TGTGCCAGCAGTTCCCGAGGTGAGCAGTTCTTC
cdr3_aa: CASSSRGEQFF

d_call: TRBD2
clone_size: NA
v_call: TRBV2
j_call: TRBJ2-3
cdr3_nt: TGTGCCAGCAGCCGTGAGAGCGGGGGGACAAATACGCAGTATTTT
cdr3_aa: CASSRESGGTNTQYF

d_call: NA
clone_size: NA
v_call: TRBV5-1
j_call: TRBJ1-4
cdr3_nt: TGCGCCAGCAGCTGGGCAGCTAATGAAAAACTGTTTTTT
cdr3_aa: CASSWAANEKLFF

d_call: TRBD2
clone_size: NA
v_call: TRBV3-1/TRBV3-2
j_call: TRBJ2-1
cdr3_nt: TGTGCCAGCAGCCAAGATGGGACTAGCGCTTACAATGAGCAGTTCTTC
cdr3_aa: CASSQDGTSAYNEQFF

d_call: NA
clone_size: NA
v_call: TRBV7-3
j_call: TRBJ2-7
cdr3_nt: TGTGCCAGCAGCCCGCAGGGGTCTCACAACTACGAGCAGTACTTC
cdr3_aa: CASSPQGSHNYEQYF

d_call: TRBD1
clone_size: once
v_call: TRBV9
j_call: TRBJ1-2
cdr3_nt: TGTGCCAGCAGCGTAGCTGTGACAGGGCCCTATGGCTACACCTTC
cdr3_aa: CASSVAVTGPYGYTF

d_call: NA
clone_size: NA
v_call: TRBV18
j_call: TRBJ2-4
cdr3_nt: TGTGCCAGCTCACCCCAACAGGGCTTAGCCAAAAACATTCAGTACTTC
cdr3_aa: CASSPQQGLAKNIQYF

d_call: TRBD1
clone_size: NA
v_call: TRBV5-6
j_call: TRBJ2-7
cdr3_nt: TGTGCCAGCAGCTTTGGACAGGCTAAGAAGCAGTACTTC
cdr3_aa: CASSFGQAKKQYF